This T cell receptor (beta chain) was captured by sequencing in a study of regulatory T cells in long-lasting Graves disease. To make TCR beta libraries, researchers used iRepertoire HTBI primers and Arm-PCR of CDR3 regions. TCRdb passed the multiplex PCR reads through MiXCR, listing each CDR3 protein once. The sample includes under 450,000 distinct CDR3 sequences, about 23% of them seen just once. The germline V gene has CDR1 SGHTA and CDR2 FQGNSA. V dropped 5 bases and J dropped 4 bases, with 12 bases sitting between them. The CDR3 totals 13 residues. Time point: persistent/refractory GD, antithyroid drugs over 5 years with positive TRAb. Scientists built the TCR library using RNA that was extracted from PBMCs.

The sample here was peripheral blood mononuclear cells (PBMCs), taken when the disease was refractory, from a patient treated with antithyroid drugs. This chain links TRBV7-2 with TRBJ2-7, with D possibly TRBD1 on 5 matching bases. The sequence derives from a middle-aged woman with Graves disease. The CDR3 sequence: CASSHRTEYEQYF. The CDR3 DNA sequence: TGTGCCAGCAGCCACAGGACGGAATACGAGCAGTACTTC.